The clone carrying this T cell receptor beta chain was counted at least ten times. The CDR3 runs to 16 residues. From germline, CDR1 is DFQATT and CDR2 SNEGSKA (reference sequence). Trimming stripped 2 bases from V and 1 base from J, with 16 bases between. TCRdb recomputed calls from the 5' RACE reads with MiXCR, one row per CDR3 protein. The table shows approximately 430,000 distinct CDR3 sequences, with less than 25% occurring only once. This specimen belongs to a study of T-cell memory formation after mild COVID-19. The sample taken for sequencing was PBMCs or a T cell subset sorted from them (not recorded which). The chain joins TRBV20-1 to TRBJ2-3; TRBD1 or TRBD2 may be the D gene (5 bases each). The receptor was derived from an adult woman who had mild COVID-19 (a few samples of this study predate the infection). Cell type and time point are not known. This CDR3 reads CSARNRRVGGTDTQYF. CDR3 in DNA: TGCAGTGCTAGAAATCGGCGGGTGGGGGGCACAGATACGCAGTATTTT.